These 27 T cell receptor beta chains originate from one sample sequenced in a study of blood T cell repertoires in COVID-19. Using immunoSEQ multiplex PCR, the repertoire was profiled, and TCRdb retains in-frame clones only, with some absent. The sample records tens of thousands of clones, over 65% being singletons. Sequenced material: peripheral blood. These receptor sequences come from a woman of 80 years or more with acute or convalescent COVID-19.

The chain carries TRBV29-1 and TRBJ1-1, with TRBD1 as a possible D gene (6 bases). CDR3 length equals 11 residues. Looked up from germline, CDR1 is SQVTM and CDR2 is ANQGSEA. The V and J ends lost 6 bases and 5 bases respectively, with 10 bases between them. The DNA for the CDR3 is TGCAGCGTCGGAGACAGGACTGAAGCTTTCTTT. Residues: CSVGDRTEAFF.

This chain joins TRBV2 and TRBJ2-3, with D unresolved. The CDR3 totals 13 residues. Germline CDR1 is SNHLY and CDR2 is FYNNEI. V dropped 3 bases and J dropped 1 base, with 5 bases sitting between them. The CDR3 spells CASSDTGTDTQYF. CDR3 DNA: TGTGCCAGCAGTGATACGGGCACAGATACGCAGTATTTT.

This sequence joins TRBV27 and TRBJ2-3; D is perhaps TRBD2 (6 bases). Germline V gene data show CDR1 as MNHEY and CDR2 as SMNVEV (reference sequence). V shed 3 bases and J shed 2 bases, with 9 bases lying between them. The CDR3 is 14 amino acids. CDR3 loop: CASSFAGSTDTQYF. In DNA, the CDR3 is TGTGCCAGCAGTTTCGCGGGGTCCACAGATACGCAGTATTTT.

The chain has TRBV6-2 or TRBV6-3 and TRBJ2-3, with 11 bases aligning to TRBD2. This CDR3 is built from 16 residues. V was pared by 2 bases and J by 4 bases, with 5 bases of the junction left unmatched. CDR1 MNHEY and CDR2 SVGEGT come from the germline V gene. CDR3 in amino acids: CASSYLAGGTPDTQYF. The DNA for the CDR3 is TGTGCCAGCAGTTACCTAGCGGGGGGCACCCCAGATACGCAGTATTTT.

This chain links TRBV30 with TRBJ1-1; D is unresolved. This CDR3 has 14 residues. Germline V gives CDR1 GTSNPN, CDR2 SVGIG (reference sequence). V gave up 4 bases and J gave up 5 bases, with 17 bases separating them. In DNA, the CDR3 is TGTGCCTGGATCGCCCGAGACAAAAATACTGAAGCTTTCTTT. Translation: CAWIARDKNTEAFF.

This clone was detected a few times. The rearrangement joins TRBV19 to TRBJ2-6, with D tentatively TRBD2 (5 bases). In germline, CDR1 is LNHDA, CDR2 SQIVND (reference sequence). V gave up 0 bases and J gave up 1 base, with 13 bases separating them. This CDR3 has 18 amino acids. The CDR3 nucleotides are TGTGCCAGTAGTATAGAAGCGGCTAGATTTTCTGGGGCCAACGTCCTGACTTTC. Its translation: CASSIEAARFSGANVLTF.

The V call is TRBV29-1, the J call TRBJ2-3; TRBD1 matches 8 bases. CDR3 length: 14 residues. The junction had 7 bases not matched to a gene; V was cut back by 3 bases and J by 5 bases. Germline loops: CDR1 SQVTM, CDR2 ANQGSEA. CDR3 protein: CSVDQGAVIDTQYF. The CDR3 nucleotides are TGCAGCGTTGACCAGGGGGCGGTTATAGATACGCAGTATTTT.

The chain has TRBV5-1 and TRBJ2-7, with 8 bases that match TRBD2. Per germline, CDR1 SGHRS and CDR2 YFSETQ. The CDR3 is made up of 18 amino acids. The V segment lost 3 bases and the J segment 0 bases; nucleotides outside the gene matches: 14. The CDR3 region is CASSSLPLASGSSYEQYF. For the CDR3, the DNA is TGCGCCAGCAGCTCCCTGCCCCTGGCTAGCGGGTCCTCCTACGAGCAGTACTTC.

The chain is built from TRBV14 and TRBJ2-1, with TRBD2 matching 9 bases. Germline assignment: CDR1 SGHDN and CDR2 FVKESK. The CDR3 consists of 15 residues. The V segment lost 4 bases and the J segment 4 bases; nucleotides outside the gene matches: 5. CDR3 loop: CASSRRLAEYNEQFF. For the CDR3, the DNA is TGTGCCAGCAGCCGACGACTAGCGGAATACAATGAGCAGTTCTTC.

The chain joins TRBV11-3 to TRBJ2-3, with 14 nucleotides matching TRBD2. Looked up from germline, CDR1 is SGHNT and CDR2 is YENEEA. Trimming at V came to 4 bases and at J to 5 bases, leaving 11 bases not matched to a gene. The CDR3 has 18 residues. The CDR3 DNA reads TGTGCCAGCAGCTCCGGGACTAGCGGGAGTGGATGGGTAGATACGCAGTATTTT. This gives the protein CASSSGTSGSGWVDTQYF.

The genes are TRBV30 and TRBJ2-3; 8 bases fit TRBD2. CDR1 and CDR2 from the germline V gene are GTSNPN and SVGIG (reference sequence). The V and J ends lost 5 bases and 4 bases, in that order; junction bases with no gene match: 14. CDR3 length equals 16 residues. CDR3: CAWARAAGVSPDTQYF. For the CDR3, the DNA is TGTGCCTGGGCTCGGGCAGCGGGAGTCTCCCCAGATACGCAGTATTTT.

The gene calls are TRBV7-9 and TRBJ1-2; 8 bases match TRBD1. Unmatched junction bases numbered 5, after V lost 2 bases and J lost 6 bases. The CDR3 runs 14 residues. Per germline, CDR1 SEHNR and CDR2 FQNEAQ (reference sequence). The CDR3 region is CASSLRQGRDGYTF. In DNA, the CDR3 is TGTGCCAGCAGCTTAAGACAGGGGAGAGATGGCTACACCTTC.

The V and J genes are TRBV6-5 and TRBJ1-2; D not resolved. CDR1 and CDR2 (germline): MNHEY, SVGAGI. V dropped 6 bases and J dropped 7 bases, with 12 bases sitting between them. This CDR3 has 12 amino acids. CDR3 residues: CASRSPSSGYTF. The CDR3 DNA reads TGTGCCAGCAGGTCACCGTCCAGTGGCTACACCTTC.

This sequence joins TRBV27 and TRBJ2-2, with 7 nucleotides matching TRBD1. CDR3 size: 15 residues. Trimming removed 5 bases from V and 0 bases from J; junction bases left unmatched: 3. Germline V gene data show CDR1 as MNHEY and CDR2 as SMNVEV (reference sequence). Written as DNA, the CDR3 is TGTGCCAGCAGTGGGGGACAGTCGAACACCGGGGAGCTGTTTTTT. Translated, it gives CASSGGQSNTGELFF.

The rearrangement joins TRBV10-3 to TRBJ1-4; D gene uncertain. CDR1 is ENHRY, CDR2 SYGVKD, per germline. The V and J ends lost 3 bases and 0 bases respectively, with 5 bases between them. The CDR3 loop spans 14 amino acids. CDR3 residues: CAISDSPTNEKLFF. Written as DNA, the CDR3 is TGTGCCATCAGTGATAGCCCAACTAATGAAAAACTGTTTTTT.

This chain links TRBV24-1 with TRBJ2-5, with 7 bases identical to TRBD1. The CDR3 loop spans 15 amino acids. Germline CDR1 reads KGHDR; CDR2 reads SFDVKD. Losses at the gene ends were 5 bases for V and 3 bases for J; bases not matched to a gene: 8. CDR3 nucleotides: TGTGCCACCAGTGGCAGTGACAGGGTGGAAGAGACCCAGTACTTC. Amino acids: CATSGSDRVEETQYF.

The chain couples TRBV6-6 to TRBJ1-2; 8 nucleotides line up with TRBD1. V lost 7 bases, J lost 7 bases, and 5 bases stayed unmatched. The CDR3 loop spans 12 amino acids. From germline, CDR1 is MNHNY and CDR2 SVGAGI (reference sequence). CDR3 DNA: TGTGCCAGCAAACAGGGGGATAGTGGCTACACCTTC. Translating it yields CASKQGDSGYTF.

The chain recombines TRBV2 with TRBJ1-3; D is possibly TRBD1 (6 bases). Deletions cut 7 bases from V and 0 bases from J, with 10 bases between. The CDR3 has 14 residues. Germline V gene sequence: CDR1 SNHLY, CDR2 FYNNEI. The CDR3 is CASTTGPSGNTIYF. The DNA of the CDR3 is TGTGCCAGCACTACAGGGCCCTCTGGAAACACCATATATTTT.

The V call is TRBV11-3, the J call TRBJ2-7; D is possibly TRBD2 (5 bases). The CDR3 is 14 residues long. V dropped 5 bases and J dropped 5 bases, with 16 bases sitting between them. CDR1 is SGHNT and CDR2 is YENEEA in the germline V gene. In DNA form, the CDR3 reads TGTGCCAGCAGCCCGAGGGTAGAACGGGACGAGCAGTACTTC. Amino acid sequence: CASSPRVERDEQYF. The complete variable domain, with remaining parts taken from reference TRBV11-3 and TRBJ2-7, reads EAGVVQSPRYKIIEKKQPVAFWCNPISGHNTLYWYLQNLGQGPELLIRYENEEAVDDSQLPKDRFSAERLKGVDSTLKIQPAELGDSAVYLCASSPRVERDEQYFGPGTRLTVT.

By proportion, this clone is medium-sized. The gene calls are TRBV11-3 and TRBJ1-2; maybe TRBD1 (5 bases). This CDR3 is built from 16 residues. The V gene lost 3 bases and the J gene lost 0 bases, with 14 bases spanning the gap. The germline CDR1 and CDR2 sequences are SGHNT and YENEEA. The CDR3 coding sequence is TGTGCCAGCAGCTTGGAGGGACGGGCCTCTAACTATGGCTACACCTTC. It encodes CASSLEGRASNYGYTF. Full variable domain (missing parts from reference TRBV11-3 and TRBJ1-2): EAGVVQSPRYKIIEKKQPVAFWCNPISGHNTLYWYLQNLGQGPELLIRYENEEAVDDSQLPKDRFSAERLKGVDSTLKIQPAELGDSAVYLCASSLEGRASNYGYTFGSGTRLTVV.

The V gene is TRBV2, the J gene TRBJ1-2, with D uncertain. The germline V gene encodes CDR1 SNHLY and CDR2 FYNNEI. V lost 2 bases and J 6 bases, leaving 10 bases between the germline ends. This CDR3 spans 13 amino acids. CDR3 sequence (DNA): TGTGCCAGCAGTGAAAATTCTGCGGATGGCTACACCTTC. The encoded protein is CASSENSADGYTF.

V gene TRBV9 combines with J gene TRBJ2-2; a possible D gene is TRBD2 (5 bases). Germline values: CDR1 SGDLS, CDR2 YYNGEE. The length of the CDR3 is 13 residues. Trimming cost V 1 base and J 5 bases, with 6 bases left between them. CDR3 sequence (DNA): TGTGCCAGCAGCGTACGCGGGACCGGGGAGCTGTTTTTT. This gives the protein CASSVRGTGELFF.

This clone was seen only once. This rearrangement joins TRBV19 to TRBJ1-2; tentatively, D is TRBD1 (6 bases). This CDR3 comprises 15 residues. CDR1 is LNHDA, CDR2 SQIVND, per germline (reference sequence). Trimming cost V 4 bases and J 1 base, with 13 bases left between them. Written as DNA, the CDR3 is TGTGCCAGTAGTACCCAGGGGTCCTATAACTATGGCTACACCTTC. It is translated as CASSTQGSYNYGYTF.

This chain joins TRBV6-5 and TRBJ1-2; D is unclear. CDR1 MNHEY and CDR2 SVGAGI come from the germline V gene. The CDR3 consists of 15 residues. V was clipped by 2 bases and J by 7 bases, with 17 bases between them. The CDR3 reads CASSYGVSTGFGYTF. The CDR3 nucleotides are TGTGCCAGCAGTTACGGAGTCTCTACGGGGTTTGGCTACACCTTC.

The chain recombines TRBV9 with TRBJ2-7; TRBD1 aligns across 7 bases. Trimming cost V 0 bases and J 2 bases; bases outside gene matches: 8. The germline V gene encodes CDR1 SGDLS and CDR2 YYNGEE. There are 16 residues in the CDR3. CDR3 DNA: TGTGCCAGCAGCGTAGCCTCGGGACAGCACACCTACGAGCAGTACTTC. This encodes CASSVASGQHTYEQYF.

The CDR3 spells CASRRDRGNYEQYF. The CDR3 DNA sequence: TGTGCCAGCAGGCGGGACAGGGGGAACTACGAGCAGTACTTC. This rearrangement joins TRBV7-9 to TRBJ2-7; 11 bases match TRBD1. The V gene end was trimmed by 6 bases and the J gene end by 3 bases; junction bases not matched to a gene: 4. The CDR3 runs 14 residues. Germline-derived CDR1 and CDR2 are SEHNR and FQNEAQ (reference sequence).

This clone has more than one count but fewer than ten. The chain joins TRBV7-9 to TRBJ1-4; tentative D call: TRBD1 (6 bases). This CDR3 has 16 amino acids. CDR1 and CDR2 (germline): SEHNR, FQNEAQ (reference sequence). The V gene lost 4 bases and the J gene lost 9 bases, with 21 bases spanning the gap. CDR3 DNA: TGTGCCAGCAGCTGGGATCTAGCAGGGGAGAGACAAAAACTGTTTTTT. Translation: CASSWDLAGERQKLFF.